This T cell receptor (beta chain) comes out of a study of early stage breast cancer tumors. The assay was immunoSEQ multiplex PCR, and TCRdb's table has in-frame clones only and misses some. The table records tens of thousands of clones, 79% of them present only once. Concerning this clone itself: Its antigen remains unidentified.

Study-level findings and limits: Tumor and normal breast were distinguished via blood comparison in about 85% of the 16 patients.

This sequence originates from a person in their sixties or seventies with breast cancer. Specimen: blood.

The CDR3 sequence: CASSLGPGGTDTQYF. CDR3 DNA sequence: TGTGCCAGCAGCTTAGGACCCGGCGGCACAGATACGCAGTATTTT. The chain carries TRBV7-2 and TRBJ2-3; D uncertain. Germline V gene data show CDR1 as SGHTA and CDR2 as FQGNSA. Trimming took 1 base from V and 1 from J, leaving 9 bases between them. The CDR3 is 15 amino acids. The full variable domain, its missing parts supplied by reference TRBV7-2 and TRBJ2-3, is GAGVSQSPSNKVTEKGKDVELRCDPISGHTALYWYRQSLGQGLEFLIYFQGNSAPDKSGLPSDRFSAERTGGSVSTLTIQRTQQEDSAVYLCASSLGPGGTDTQYFGPGTRLTVL.